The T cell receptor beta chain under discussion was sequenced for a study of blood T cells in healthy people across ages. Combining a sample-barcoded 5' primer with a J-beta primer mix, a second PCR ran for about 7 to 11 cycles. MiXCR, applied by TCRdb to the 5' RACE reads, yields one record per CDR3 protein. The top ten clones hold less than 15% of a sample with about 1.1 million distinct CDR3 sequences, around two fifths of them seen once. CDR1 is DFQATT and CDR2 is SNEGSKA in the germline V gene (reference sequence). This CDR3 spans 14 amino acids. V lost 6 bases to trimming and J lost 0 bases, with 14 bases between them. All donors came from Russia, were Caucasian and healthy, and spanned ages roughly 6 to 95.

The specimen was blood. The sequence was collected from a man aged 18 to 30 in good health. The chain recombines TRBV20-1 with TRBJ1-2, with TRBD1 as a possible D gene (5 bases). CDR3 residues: CSAPSGGSNYGYTF. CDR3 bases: TGCAGTGCCCCCTCGGGGGGATCTAACTATGGCTACACCTTC.